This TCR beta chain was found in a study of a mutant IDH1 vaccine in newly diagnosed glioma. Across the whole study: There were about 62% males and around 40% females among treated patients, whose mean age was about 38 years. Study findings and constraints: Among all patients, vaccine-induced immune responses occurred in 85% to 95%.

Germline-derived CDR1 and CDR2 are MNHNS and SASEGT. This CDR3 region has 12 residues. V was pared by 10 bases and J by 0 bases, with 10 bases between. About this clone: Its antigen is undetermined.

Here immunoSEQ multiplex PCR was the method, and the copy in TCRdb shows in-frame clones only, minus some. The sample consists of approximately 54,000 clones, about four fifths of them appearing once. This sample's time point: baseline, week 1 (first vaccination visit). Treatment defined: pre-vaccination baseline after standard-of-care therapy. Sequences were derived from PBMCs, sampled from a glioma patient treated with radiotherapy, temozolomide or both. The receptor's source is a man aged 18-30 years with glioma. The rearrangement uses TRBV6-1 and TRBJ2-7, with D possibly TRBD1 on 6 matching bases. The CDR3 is CATSQGSYEQYF. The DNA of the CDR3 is TGTGCCACGTCACAGGGCTCCTACGAGCAGTACTTC.